This T cell receptor (beta chain) was sequenced for a study of identical twins. Germline CDR1 LNHDA, CDR2 SQIVND (reference sequence). This CDR3 region has 16 residues. Trimming left V 2 bases short and J 5 bases short, with 18 bases between. Study-wide findings and caveats: With abundant cord blood beta clonotypes, insertions were fewer; memory repertoires showed no such pattern.

Template switching, a step in the protocol, added a universal primer site, and cDNA carried unique molecular identifiers. TCRdb called the 5' RACE reads again in MiXCR, with one record for every CDR3 protein. The data show about 810,000 distinct CDR3 sequences, with roughly 12% seen just once and roughly 1.6% held by the top ten. This clonotype was seen a handful of times. The target antigen is unknown. These data were likewise used in another study, on yellow fever vaccine responses in identical twins.

Sequencing used PBMCs. The chain combines TRBV19 with TRBJ1-2; no clear D gene. This TCR was recovered from a woman between 18 and 29 years old in good health. CDR3 nucleotides: TGTGCCAGTAGTATACCCCGGAGTGGCAAAGGGTATGGCTACACCTTC. It translates to CASSIPRSGKGYGYTF.